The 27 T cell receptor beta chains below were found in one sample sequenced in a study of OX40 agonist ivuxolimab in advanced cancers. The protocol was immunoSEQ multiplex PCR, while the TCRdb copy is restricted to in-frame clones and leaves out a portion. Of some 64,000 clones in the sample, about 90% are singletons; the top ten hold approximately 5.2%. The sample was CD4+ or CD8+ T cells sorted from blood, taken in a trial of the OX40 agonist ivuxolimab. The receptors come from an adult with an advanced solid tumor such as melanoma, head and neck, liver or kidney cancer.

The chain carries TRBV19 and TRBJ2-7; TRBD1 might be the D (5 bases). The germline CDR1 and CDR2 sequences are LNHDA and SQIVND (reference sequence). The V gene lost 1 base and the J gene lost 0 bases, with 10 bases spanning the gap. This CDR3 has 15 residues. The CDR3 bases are TGTGCCAGTAGTATAGCGGTACAGGACTCCTACGAGCAGTACTTC. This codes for CASSIAVQDSYEQYF.

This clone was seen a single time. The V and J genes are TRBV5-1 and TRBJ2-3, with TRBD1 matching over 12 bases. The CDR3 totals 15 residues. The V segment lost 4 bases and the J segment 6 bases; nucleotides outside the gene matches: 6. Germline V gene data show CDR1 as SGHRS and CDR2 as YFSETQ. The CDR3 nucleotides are TGCGCCAGCAGCCAGGGACAGGGGGCCTGGGATACGCAGTATTTT. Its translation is CASSQGQGAWDTQYF. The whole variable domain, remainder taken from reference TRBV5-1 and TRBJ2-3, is KAGVTQTPRYLIKTRGQQVTLSCSPISGHRSVSWYQQTPGQGLQFLFEYFSETQRNKGNFPGRFSGRQFSNSRSEMNVSTLELGDSALYLCASSQGQGAWDTQYFGPGTRLTVL.

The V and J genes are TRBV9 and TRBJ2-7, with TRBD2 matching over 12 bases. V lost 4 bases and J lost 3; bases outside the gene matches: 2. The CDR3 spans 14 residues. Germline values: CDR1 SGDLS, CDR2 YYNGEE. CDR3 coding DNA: TGTGCCAGCAGCCCGGGACTAGCGGGCTACGAGCAGTACTTC. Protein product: CASSPGLAGYEQYF.

CDR3 amino acids: CASSYSNTVDYEQYF. The CDR3 region has the DNA TGTGCCAGCAGTTACTCGAATACCGTGGACTACGAGCAGTACTTC. The V call is TRBV6-5, the J call TRBJ2-7; no reliable D call. CDR1 and CDR2 from the germline V gene are MNHEY and SVGAGI. V was clipped by 0 bases and J by 3 bases, with 12 bases between them. The CDR3 is 15 residues long.

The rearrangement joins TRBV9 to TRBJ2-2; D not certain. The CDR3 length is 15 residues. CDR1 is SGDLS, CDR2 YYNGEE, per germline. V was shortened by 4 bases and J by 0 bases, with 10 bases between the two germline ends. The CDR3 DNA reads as TGTGCCAGCAGCCTCCGTGGGTCGAACACCGGGGAGCTGTTTTTT. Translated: CASSLRGSNTGELFF.

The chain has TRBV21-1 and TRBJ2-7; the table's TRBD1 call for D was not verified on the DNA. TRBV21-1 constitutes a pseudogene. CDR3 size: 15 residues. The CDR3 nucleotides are TGTGCCAGCAGCAAAGGTTTCGCAGGGGGGTACGAGCAGTACTTC. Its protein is CASSKGFAGGYEQYF.

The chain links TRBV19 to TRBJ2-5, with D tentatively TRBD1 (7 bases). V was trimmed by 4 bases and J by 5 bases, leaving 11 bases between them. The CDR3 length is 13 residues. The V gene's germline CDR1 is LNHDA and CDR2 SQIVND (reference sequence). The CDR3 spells CASSTTGRETQYF. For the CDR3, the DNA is TGTGCCAGTAGTACGACAGGGAGGGAGACCCAGTACTTC.

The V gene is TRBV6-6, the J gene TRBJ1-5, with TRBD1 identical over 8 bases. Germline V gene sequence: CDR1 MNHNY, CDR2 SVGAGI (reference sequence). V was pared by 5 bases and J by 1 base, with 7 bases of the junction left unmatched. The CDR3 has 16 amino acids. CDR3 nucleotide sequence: TGTGCCAGCAGTCCCCGACAGGGGCAGAGCAATCAGCCCCAGCATTTT. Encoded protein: CASSPRQGQSNQPQHF.

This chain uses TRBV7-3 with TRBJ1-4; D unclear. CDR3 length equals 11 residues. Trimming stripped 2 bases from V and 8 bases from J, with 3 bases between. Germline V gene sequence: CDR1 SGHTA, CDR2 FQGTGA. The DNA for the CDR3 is TGTGCCAGCAGCTTAGACGAAAAACTGTTTTTT. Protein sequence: CASSLDEKLFF.

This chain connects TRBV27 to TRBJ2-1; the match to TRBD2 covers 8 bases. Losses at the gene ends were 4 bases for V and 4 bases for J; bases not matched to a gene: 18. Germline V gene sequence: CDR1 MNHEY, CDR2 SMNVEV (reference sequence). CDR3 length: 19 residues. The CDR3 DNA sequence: TGTGCCAGCAGTTGGACACTGGAAGGTTCTAGCGGGCAATACAATGAGCAGTTCTTC. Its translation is CASSWTLEGSSGQYNEQFF.

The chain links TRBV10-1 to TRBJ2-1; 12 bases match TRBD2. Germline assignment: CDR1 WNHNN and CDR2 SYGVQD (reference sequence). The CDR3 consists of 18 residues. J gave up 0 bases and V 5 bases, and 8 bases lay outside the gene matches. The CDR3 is CASSRGLAGRSSYNEQFF. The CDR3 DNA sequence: TGCGCCAGCAGTAGGGGACTAGCGGGCCGTAGCTCCTACAATGAGCAGTTCTTC.

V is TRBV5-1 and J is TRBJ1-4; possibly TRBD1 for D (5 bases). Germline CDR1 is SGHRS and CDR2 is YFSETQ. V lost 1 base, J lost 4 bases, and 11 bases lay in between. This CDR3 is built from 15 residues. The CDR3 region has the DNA TGCGCCAGCAGCTTGAGTGCAGGGAGTAATGAAAAACTGTTTTTT. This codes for CASSLSAGSNEKLFF. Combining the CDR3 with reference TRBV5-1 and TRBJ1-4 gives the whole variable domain KAGVTQTPRYLIKTRGQQVTLSCSPISGHRSVSWYQQTPGQGLQFLFEYFSETQRNKGNFPGRFSGRQFSNSRSEMNVSTLELGDSALYLCASSLSAGSNEKLFFGSGTQLSVL.

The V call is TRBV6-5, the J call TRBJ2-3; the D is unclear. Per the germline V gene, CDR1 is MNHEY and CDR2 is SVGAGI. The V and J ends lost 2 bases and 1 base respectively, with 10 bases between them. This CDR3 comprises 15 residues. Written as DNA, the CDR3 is TGTGCCAGCAGTTACCGTCCGACGGGCACAGATACGCAGTATTTT. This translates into CASSYRPTGTDTQYF.

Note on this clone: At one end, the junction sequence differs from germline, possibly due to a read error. For the CDR3, the DNA is TGTGCCACCAGTAGAGAGGACAGGGGCAATCAGCCCCAGCATTTT. This translates into CATSREDRGNQPQHF. The chain is built from TRBV15 and TRBJ1-5; TRBD1 matches at 8 bases. The CDR3 is 15 residues long. Germline values: CDR1 LNHNV, CDR2 YYDKDF (reference sequence).

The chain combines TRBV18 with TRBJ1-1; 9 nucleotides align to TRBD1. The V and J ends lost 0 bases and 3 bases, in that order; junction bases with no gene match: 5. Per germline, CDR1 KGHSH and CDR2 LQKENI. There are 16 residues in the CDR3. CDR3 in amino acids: CASSPPLGQGDTEAFF. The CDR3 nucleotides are TGTGCCAGCTCACCACCTTTGGGACAGGGAGACACTGAAGCTTTCTTT.

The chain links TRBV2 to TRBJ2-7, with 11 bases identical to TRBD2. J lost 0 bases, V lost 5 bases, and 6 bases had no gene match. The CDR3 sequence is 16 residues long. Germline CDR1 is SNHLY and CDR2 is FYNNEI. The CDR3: CASSRTSGRDSYEQYF. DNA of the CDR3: TGTGCCAGCAGTAGGACTAGCGGGCGAGACTCCTACGAGCAGTACTTC.

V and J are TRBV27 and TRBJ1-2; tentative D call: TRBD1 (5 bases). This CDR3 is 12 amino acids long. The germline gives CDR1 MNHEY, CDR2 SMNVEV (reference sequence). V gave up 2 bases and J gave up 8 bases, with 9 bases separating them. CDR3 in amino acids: CASSLTGLGYTF. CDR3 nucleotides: TGTGCCAGCAGTTTAACGGGGCTCGGCTACACCTTC.

DNA of the CDR3: TGTGCCAGCAGCCAAGCCCTAGCGGGAGGGATCAATGAGCAGTTCTTC. It translates to CASSQALAGGINEQFF. The chain is built from TRBV4-2 and TRBJ2-1; 12 nucleotides align to TRBD2. The V segment lost 1 base and the J segment 6 bases; nucleotides outside the gene matches: 4. Germline V lookup: CDR1 LGHNA, CDR2 YNFKEQ. The length of the CDR3 is 16 residues.

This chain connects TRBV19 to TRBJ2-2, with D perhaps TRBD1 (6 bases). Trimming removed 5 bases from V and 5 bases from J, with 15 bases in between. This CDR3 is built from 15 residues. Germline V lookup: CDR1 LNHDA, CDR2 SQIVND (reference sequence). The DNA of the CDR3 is TGTGCCAGTAGTGTCCCGCAGGGGAGAACCGGGGAGCTGTTTTTT. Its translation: CASSVPQGRTGELFF.

CDR3 sequence: CASSFGGAYGYTF. Written as DNA, the CDR3 is TGTGCCAGCAGCTTCGGCGGAGCCTATGGCTACACCTTC. The V gene is TRBV7-3, the J gene TRBJ1-2; D not certain. Trimming cost V 3 bases and J 4 bases, with 9 bases left between them. CDR1 SGHTA and CDR2 FQGTGA come from the germline V gene. CDR3 length equals 13 residues.

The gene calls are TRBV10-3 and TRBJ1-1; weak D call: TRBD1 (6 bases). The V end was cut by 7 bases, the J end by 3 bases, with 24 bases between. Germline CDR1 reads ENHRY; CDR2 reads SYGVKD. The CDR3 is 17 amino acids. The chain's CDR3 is CAIKPETGLTAYTEAFF. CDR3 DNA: TGTGCCATCAAGCCAGAGACAGGACTAACAGCCTACACTGAAGCTTTCTTT.

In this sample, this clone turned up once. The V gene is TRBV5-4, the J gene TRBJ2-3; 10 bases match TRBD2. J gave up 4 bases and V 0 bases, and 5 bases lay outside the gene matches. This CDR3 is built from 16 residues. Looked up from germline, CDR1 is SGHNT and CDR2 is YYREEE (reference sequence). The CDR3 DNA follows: TGTGCCAGCAGCTTGGGTAGCGGGAGGTCCCCAGATACGCAGTATTTT. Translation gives CASSLGSGRSPDTQYF.

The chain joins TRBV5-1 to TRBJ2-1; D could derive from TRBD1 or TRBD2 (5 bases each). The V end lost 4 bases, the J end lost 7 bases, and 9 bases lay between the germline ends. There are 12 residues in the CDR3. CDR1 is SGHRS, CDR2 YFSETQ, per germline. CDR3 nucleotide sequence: TGCGCCAGCAGCCGGGACCAGAATGAGCAGTTCTTC. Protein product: CASSRDQNEQFF.

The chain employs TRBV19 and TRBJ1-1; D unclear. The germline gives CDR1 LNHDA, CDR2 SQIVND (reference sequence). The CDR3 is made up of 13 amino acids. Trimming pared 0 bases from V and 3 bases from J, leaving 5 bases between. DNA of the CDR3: TGTGCCAGTAGTATAGACTGGTACACTGAAGCTTTCTTT. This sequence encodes CASSIDWYTEAFF.

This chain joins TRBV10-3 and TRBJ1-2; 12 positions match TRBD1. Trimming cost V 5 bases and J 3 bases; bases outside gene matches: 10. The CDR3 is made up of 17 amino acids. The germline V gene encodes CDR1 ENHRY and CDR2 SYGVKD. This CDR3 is CAISKTGTGGLDYGYTF. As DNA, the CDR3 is TGTGCCATCAGTAAGACCGGGACAGGGGGCCTTGACTATGGCTACACCTTC.

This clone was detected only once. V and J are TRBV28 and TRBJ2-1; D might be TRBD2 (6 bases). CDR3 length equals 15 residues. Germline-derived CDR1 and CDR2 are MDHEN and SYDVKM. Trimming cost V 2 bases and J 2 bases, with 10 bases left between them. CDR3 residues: CASSLAGRPYNEQFF. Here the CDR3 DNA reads TGTGCCAGCAGTTTAGCGGGAAGGCCCTACAATGAGCAGTTCTTC.

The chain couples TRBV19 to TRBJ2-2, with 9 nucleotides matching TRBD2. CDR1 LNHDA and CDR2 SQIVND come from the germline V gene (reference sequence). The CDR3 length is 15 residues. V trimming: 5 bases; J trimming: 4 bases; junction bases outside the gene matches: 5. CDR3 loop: CASSELAGSTGELFF. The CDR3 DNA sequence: TGTGCCAGTAGTGAGCTAGCGGGATCCACCGGGGAGCTGTTTTTT.